This TCR beta chain was sequenced during a study of T cells expressing NK-cell markers. In the study overall: One of eight sequenced donors was HCMV-seronegative; the other seven were seropositive.

In regard to this clonotype: Its antigen is undetermined.

Study outcomes and limitations: A few of the donors also had these clonotypes leading their CD3+CD56-NKG2C+ fraction.

TCRdb re-called the 5' RACE reads and gives one entry per CDR3 protein, without DNA. The sample's table shows some 340,000 distinct CDR3 sequences. Per germline, CDR1 SGHRS and CDR2 YFSETQ. This CDR3 comprises 15 residues. Sequencing input: blood T cells: a sorted CD56 or NKG2C T cell subset, CD4+ or CD8+ T cells, or bulk PBMC T cells (not recorded which). The chain has TRBV5-1 and TRBJ1-3. The clonotype originates from a man aged 18 to 69 in good health. CDR3 residues: CASSFLGNSGNTIYF. The full variable domain, in which reference TRBV5-1 and TRBJ1-3 provide the parts outside the CDR3, is KAGVTQTPRYLIKTRGQQVTLSCSPISGHRSVSWYQQTPGQGLQFLFEYFSETQRNKGNFPGRFSGRQFSNSRSEMNVSTLELGDSALYLCASSFLGNSGNTIYFGEGSWLTVV.